Shown below are 14 T cell receptor beta chains from a single sample sequenced in a study of control samples from healthy donors and cancer patients. The repertoire was sequenced with immunoSEQ multiplex PCR; TCRdb's copy has only in-frame clones and lacks some. The table has 90,000 to 100,000 clones, roughly three quarters seen once; the top ten hold roughly a tenth. Input material: blood. The receptors were gathered from a woman younger than 45 in good health.

This sequence joins TRBV11-2 and TRBJ1-3; D remains ambiguous. CDR3 length: 15 amino acids. Germline assignment: CDR1 SGHAT and CDR2 FQNNGV. V lost 5 bases to trimming and J lost 4 bases, with 15 bases between them. The CDR3 sequence is CASSVPGKGGNTIYF. The DNA for the CDR3 is TGTGCCAGCAGCGTACCGGGGAAAGGAGGAAACACCATATATTTT.

The V call is TRBV5-1, the J call TRBJ2-7; 11 bases map to TRBD1. CDR3 length equals 16 residues. Germline V gives CDR1 SGHRS, CDR2 YFSETQ. Trimming cost V 2 bases and J 4 bases; bases outside gene matches: 8. DNA of the CDR3: TGCGCCAGCAGCTTCCTTTTGGGACAGGGGGGGTACGAGCAGTACTTC. Protein product: CASSFLLGQGGYEQYF.

The rearrangement joins TRBV6-4 to TRBJ2-1, with D unresolved. The CDR3 is 17 amino acids. Looked up from germline, CDR1 is MRHNA and CDR2 is SNTAGT. The V and J ends lost 0 bases and 3 bases respectively, with 15 bases between them. CDR3 region: CASSDSFLEAYYNEQFF. CDR3 in DNA: TGTGCCAGCAGTGACTCGTTCCTAGAAGCATACTACAATGAGCAGTTCTTC.

This chain connects TRBV5-1 to TRBJ2-7, with a weak D call TRBD2 (6 bases). CDR1 is SGHRS, CDR2 YFSETQ, per germline. V dropped 5 bases and J dropped 2 bases, with 11 bases sitting between them. CDR3 length: 13 amino acids. In DNA, the CDR3 is TGCGCCAGCAGGGCGTCGGGGGCCTACGAGCAGTACTTC. Translated: CASRASGAYEQYF.

About this clone: The sample has other DNA sequences that encode this CDR3 too. The rearrangement joins TRBV9 to TRBJ2-1; TRBD2 aligns across 10 bases. The CDR3 is 15 residues long. V dropped 2 bases and J dropped 7; count of bases not matched to a gene: 6. Germline CDR1 SGDLS, CDR2 YYNGEE. In DNA, the CDR3 is TGTGCCAGCAGCGTGAGCGGGGGGGCGGGTAATGAGCAGTTCTTC. It yields the protein CASSVSGGAGNEQFF.

Only a few counts were recorded for this clone. The chain recombines TRBV11-2 with TRBJ2-7; 7 bases are shared with TRBD1. Germline V CDR1 and CDR2: SGHAT, FQNNGV. Trimming took 5 bases from V and 5 from J; bases not matched to a gene: 6. This CDR3 comprises 13 residues. The CDR3 spells CASSALTGDEQYF. The CDR3 DNA reads as TGTGCCAGCAGCGCATTAACAGGGGACGAGCAGTACTTC.

The table lists this clone with a count of one. The V and J genes are TRBV7-8 and TRBJ2-2; D is possibly TRBD2 (7 bases). V was trimmed by 1 base and J by 1 base, leaving 13 bases between them. The CDR3 length is 17 residues. CDR1 is SGHVS, CDR2 FQNEAQ, per germline. CDR3 coding DNA: TGTGCCAGCAGCTTAGTCGCGGGGGCTGGGAACACCGGGGAGCTGTTTTTT. As protein: CASSLVAGAGNTGELFF.

This chain links TRBV5-1 with TRBJ2-7; D not certain. The V end was cut by 4 bases, the J end by 6 bases, with 17 bases between. There are 14 residues in the CDR3. Germline V lookup: CDR1 SGHRS, CDR2 YFSETQ. The CDR3 here is CASSPGPASSEQYF. The CDR3, as DNA: TGCGCCAGCAGCCCCGGACCTGCGTCGAGCGAGCAGTACTTC.

The genes are TRBV7-9 and TRBJ1-1; no clear D. V was pared by 3 bases and J by 3 bases, with 5 bases between. The germline V gene has CDR1 SEHNR and CDR2 FQNEAQ (reference sequence). This CDR3 contains 12 residues. The CDR3 sequence: CASSFLYTEAFF. CDR3 DNA sequence: TGTGCCAGCAGCTTTCTCTACACTGAAGCTTTCTTT.

The CDR3 sequence is CASSEGTSGGADTQYF. CDR3 nucleotide sequence: TGTGCCAGCAGTGAAGGTACTAGCGGGGGGGCCGATACGCAGTATTTT. The rearrangement joins TRBV6-1 to TRBJ2-3, with TRBD2 identical over 13 bases. This CDR3 comprises 16 residues. Germline V lookup: CDR1 MNHNS, CDR2 SASEGT. V shed 1 base and J 6 bases; nucleotides not matched to a gene: 4.

The chain has TRBV27 and TRBJ2-7; 7 bases fit TRBD1. Germline V gene lookup returns CDR1 MNHEY and CDR2 SMNVEV (reference sequence). CDR3 length equals 15 residues. The J segment lost 5 bases and the V segment lost 10 bases, leaving 17 bases of the junction unmatched. The CDR3 spells CATTTSDRAVHEQYF. The CDR3 bases are TGTGCCACCACCACCTCAGACAGGGCTGTCCACGAGCAGTACTTC.

The J gene is TRBJ2-3, the V gene TRBV21-1. TRBV21-1 counts as a pseudogene. This CDR3 region has 16 residues. The DNA of the CDR3 is TGTGCCAGCAGCAAGGTAGGTAACGGTGTTGGGGATACGCAGTATTTT. Protein: CASSKVGNGVGDTQYF.

The chain links TRBV29-1 to TRBJ1-2; D possibly corresponds to TRBD1 (5 bases). Germline V gene lookup returns CDR1 SQVTM and CDR2 ANQGSEA. V lost 7 bases, J lost 5 bases, and 14 bases lay in between. CDR3 size: 12 residues. CDR3 residues: CSAGHAEYGYTF. As DNA, the CDR3 is TGCAGCGCCGGACACGCTGAGTATGGCTACACCTTC.

The chain has TRBV5-1 and TRBJ1-1, with a possible D match to TRBD1 (6 bases). In germline, CDR1 is SGHRS, CDR2 YFSETQ. This CDR3 comprises 15 residues. Trimming removed 6 bases at V and 1 base at J, with 16 bases between. CDR3 amino acids: CASKNREGGNTEAFF. The CDR3 DNA reads as TGCGCCAGCAAGAACAGGGAAGGGGGGAACACTGAAGCTTTCTTT.